This T cell receptor beta chain is drawn from a study of regulatory T cells in long-lasting Graves disease. The sample's time point: newly diagnosed GD, antithyroid drugs for less than 3 months. Isolated PBMC RNA provided the starting material for the TCR library. Worth noting for this clonotype: Its antigen is as yet unknown. At one of its ends the junction is not consistent with the germline gene, which may arise from a read error.

Building the TCR beta libraries relied on iRepertoire HTBI primers, and CDR3 regions underwent Arm-PCR. TCRdb re-called the multiplex PCR reads with MiXCR, one entry per CDR3 protein. The table records roughly 530,000 distinct CDR3 sequences, more than 15% of them present only once. Germline V gene lookup returns CDR1 LGHDT and CDR2 YNNKEL (reference sequence). CDR3 length: 15 amino acids. Study-wide findings and caveats: Owing to a sample size that was small, accuracy may have been reduced.

These same data were also listed under a study on T cells in Graves' hyperthyroidism and ophthalmopathy. Per that study: Blood also carried most thyroid clonotypes expanded above 0.001.

The J gene is TRBJ2-5, the V gene TRBV3-1, with 9 bases that match TRBD1. The starting material was peripheral blood mononuclear cells (PBMCs), obtained at new diagnosis, from a patient treated with antithyroid drugs. The clonotype was recovered from a woman aged 40 to 65 with Graves disease. The CDR3 DNA reads TGTGCCGGCAGCCCTTACAGGGGGCTGGGGGAGACCCAGTACTTC. Its translation: CAGSPYRGLGETQYF.